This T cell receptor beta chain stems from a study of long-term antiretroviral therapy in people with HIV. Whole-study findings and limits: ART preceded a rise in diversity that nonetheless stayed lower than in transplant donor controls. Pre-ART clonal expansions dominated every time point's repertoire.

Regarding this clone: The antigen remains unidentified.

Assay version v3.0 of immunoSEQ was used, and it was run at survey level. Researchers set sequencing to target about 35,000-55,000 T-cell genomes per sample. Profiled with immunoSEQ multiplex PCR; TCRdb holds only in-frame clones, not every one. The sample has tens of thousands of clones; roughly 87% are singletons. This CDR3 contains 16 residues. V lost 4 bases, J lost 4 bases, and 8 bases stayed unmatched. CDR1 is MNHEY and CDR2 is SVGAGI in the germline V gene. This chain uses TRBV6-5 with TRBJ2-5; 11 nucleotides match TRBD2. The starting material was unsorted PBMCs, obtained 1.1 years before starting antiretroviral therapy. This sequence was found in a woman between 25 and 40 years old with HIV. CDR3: CASSSPLAGGRETQYF. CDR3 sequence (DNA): TGTGCCAGCAGTTCCCCCCTAGCGGGGGGTCGAGAGACCCAGTACTTC.